The 31 T cell receptor beta chains listed next were all sequenced from one sample in a study of cytomegalovirus exposure and HLA in healthy donors. PCR primers comprised 60 Vbeta and 13 Jbeta primers. Data came from immunoSEQ multiplex PCR; TCRdb stores just in-frame clones and leaves some out. The sample includes roughly 230,000 clones, about 93% of them seen just once. The source material was PBMCs. Every receptor here comes from a girl aged 2-9 years in good health and CMV-seronegative.

This clone occurred once. The chain recombines TRBV5-4 with TRBJ2-1; the match to TRBD2 covers 8 bases. Germline lookup yields CDR1 SGHNT and CDR2 YYREEE (reference sequence). Unmatched junction bases numbered 8, after V lost 3 bases and J lost 3 bases. The CDR3 consists of 16 residues. In DNA, the CDR3 is TGTGCCAGCAGCTGGGGGTTTCGGGAGGGCTACAATGAGCAGTTCTTC. Amino acids: CASSWGFREGYNEQFF.

In regard to this clone: Different DNA sequences within this sample yield the same CDR3. The CDR3 here is CAWSPGNTEAFF. In DNA, the CDR3 is TGTGCCTGGTCCCCCGGGAACACTGAAGCTTTCTTT. V usage is TRBV30 and J usage is TRBJ1-1; D uncertain. Looked up from germline, CDR1 is GTSNPN and CDR2 is SVGIG (reference sequence). V shed 5 bases and J shed 1 base, with 8 bases lying between them. The CDR3 extends over 12 amino acids.

The chain links TRBV6-1 to TRBJ1-5, with unresolved D. This CDR3 has 15 residues. V lost 1 base and J 4 bases, leaving 11 bases between the germline ends. Germline loops: CDR1 MNHNS, CDR2 SASEGT. For the CDR3, the DNA is TGTGCCAGCAGTGAAGGCGGCAGCCCGAATCAGCCCCAGCATTTT. Translation gives CASSEGGSPNQPQHF.

V and J are TRBV2 and TRBJ2-1, with TRBD1 matching over 8 bases. This CDR3 has 15 amino acids. Germline CDR1 SNHLY, CDR2 FYNNEI. V was clipped by 8 bases and J by 3 bases; unmatched bases: 9. CDR3: CASRVGTGYYNEQFF. CDR3 nucleotides: TGTGCCAGCCGTGTGGGGACAGGATACTACAATGAGCAGTTCTTC. Variable domain in full (rest from reference TRBV2 and TRBJ2-1): EPEVTQTPSHQVTQMGQEVILRCVPISNHLYFYWYRQILGQKVEFLVSFYNNEISEKSEIFDDQFSVERPDGSNFTLKIRSTKLEDSAMYFCASRVGTGYYNEQFFGPGTRLTVL.

CDR3 residues: CASSSRGLGHEQYF. CDR3 bases: TGTGCCAGCAGCTCGAGGGGGCTGGGCCACGAGCAGTACTTC. The V gene is TRBV13, the J gene TRBJ2-7; 7 bases fit TRBD1. The CDR3 covers 14 residues. Germline lookup yields CDR1 PRHDT and CDR2 FYEKMQ (reference sequence). Trimming removed 4 bases from V and 5 bases from J; junction bases left unmatched: 8.

This CDR3 is CASSLVSGTGAQPQHF. As DNA, the CDR3 is TGTGCCAGCAGCTTAGTTTCAGGGACAGGGGCTCAGCCCCAGCATTTT. The chain carries TRBV11-2 and TRBJ1-5, with TRBD1 matching over 10 bases. V dropped 1 base and J dropped 6; count of bases not matched to a gene: 6. Germline loops: CDR1 SGHAT, CDR2 FQNNGV. The CDR3 spans 16 residues.

On this clone itself: An end of the junction does not agree with germline; a read error may underlie this. The chain carries TRBV28 and TRBJ1-2; D gene unclear. The CDR3 consists of 14 residues. Germline V gives CDR1 MDHEN, CDR2 SYDVKM. The CDR3 DNA is TGTGCCAGCAGGTTATCTCACCCAAACAGTGGCTACACCTTC. It specifies CASRLSHPNSGYTF.

V and J are TRBV7-8 and TRBJ2-1, with TRBD1 matching over 12 bases. Germline V lookup: CDR1 SGHVS, CDR2 FQNEAQ. The CDR3 consists of 18 residues. V gave up 0 bases and J gave up 6 bases; unmatched junction bases: 9. CDR3: CASSLAIVGTGGLNEQFF. The CDR3 DNA sequence: TGTGCCAGCAGCTTAGCGATCGTCGGGACAGGGGGCCTCAATGAGCAGTTCTTC. Full variable domain (outside the CDR3, taken from reference TRBV7-8 and TRBJ2-1): GAGVSQSPRYKVAKRGQDVALRCDPISGHVSLFWYQQALGQGPEFLTYFQNEAQLDKSGLPSDRFFAERPEGSVSTLKIQRTQQEDSAVYLCASSLAIVGTGGLNEQFFGPGTRLTVL.

The V and J genes are TRBV19 and TRBJ1-3, with TRBD1 matching over 8 bases. The CDR3 covers 15 residues. Losses at the gene ends were 7 bases for V and 8 bases for J; bases not matched to a gene: 13. Germline V gene lookup returns CDR1 LNHDA and CDR2 SQIVND (reference sequence). The DNA for the CDR3 is TGTGCCAGTAAGGAGTTGGGACAGGACCGACACACCATATATTTT. Translating it yields CASKELGQDRHTIYF.

The chain joins TRBV5-1 to TRBJ2-7; TRBD2 agrees at 7 bases. The length of the CDR3 is 14 residues. Germline V CDR1 and CDR2: SGHRS, YFSETQ. With 2 bases clipped from V and 4 bases from J, the junction kept 6 bases outside the gene matches. CDR3 DNA: TGCGCCAGCAGCTTCGCGGGAGCGGGGTACGAGCAGTACTTC. Translating it yields CASSFAGAGYEQYF.

This chain connects TRBV30 to TRBJ1-1; 10 bases map to TRBD1. This CDR3 region has 14 residues. V lost 4 bases, J lost 7 bases, and 9 bases stayed unmatched. Germline V gives CDR1 GTSNPN, CDR2 SVGIG (reference sequence). As DNA, the CDR3 is TGTGCCTGGAATCCCGGGACAGGGGATTTTGAAGCTTTCTTT. As protein: CAWNPGTGDFEAFF.

The rearrangement uses TRBV27 and TRBJ1-5; D is undetermined. The CDR3 spans 16 residues. V was pared by 8 bases and J by 2 bases, with 19 bases between. Germline V gives CDR1 MNHEY, CDR2 SMNVEV (reference sequence). The CDR3 sequence: CASPEEWTAGNQPQHF. In DNA, the CDR3 is TGTGCCAGCCCGGAGGAGTGGACGGCGGGCAATCAGCCCCAGCATTTT.

The chain recombines TRBV7-9 with TRBJ2-5, with 9 bases that match TRBD1. CDR1 is SEHNR and CDR2 is FQNEAQ in the germline V gene (reference sequence). The V gene end was trimmed by 5 bases and the J gene end by 3 bases; junction bases not matched to a gene: 4. This CDR3 is built from 14 residues. CDR3 residues: CASSEGQGKETQYF. The CDR3, as DNA: TGTGCCAGCAGCGAGGGACAGGGTAAAGAGACCCAGTACTTC.

The V and J genes are TRBV2 and TRBJ1-4; maybe TRBD1 (5 bases). Trimming removed 7 bases from V and 4 bases from J, with 13 bases in between. Germline V gene data show CDR1 as SNHLY and CDR2 as FYNNEI. The CDR3 spans 14 residues. CDR3: CASTGEAVNEKLFF. DNA of the CDR3: TGTGCCAGCACGGGGGAAGCAGTTAATGAAAAACTGTTTTTT.

The chain recombines TRBV28 with TRBJ2-7; D uncertain. Germline values: CDR1 MDHEN, CDR2 SYDVKM. The CDR3 is 17 amino acids. V was cut by 3 bases and J by 1 base, with 19 bases left in between. CDR3 protein: CASSFRTHFPPSYEQYF. As DNA, the CDR3 is TGTGCCAGCAGTTTCCGCACCCACTTCCCACCGTCCTACGAGCAGTACTTC.

The chain links TRBV19 to TRBJ2-1; D uncertain. The germline V gene encodes CDR1 LNHDA and CDR2 SQIVND (reference sequence). Deletions cut 0 bases from V and 9 bases from J, with 12 bases between. The CDR3 runs 14 residues. The CDR3 protein is CASSIDGQEGEQFF. The CDR3 DNA is TGTGCCAGTAGTATAGATGGGCAGGAAGGTGAGCAGTTCTTC.

The rearrangement joins TRBV27 to TRBJ2-1; D is uncertain. CDR1 is MNHEY, CDR2 SMNVEV, per germline (reference sequence). This CDR3 has 12 amino acids. V was clipped by 2 bases and J by 7 bases, with 6 bases between them. This CDR3 reads CASSLLGNEQFF. For the CDR3, the DNA is TGTGCCAGCAGTTTACTCGGGAATGAGCAGTTCTTC.

The rearrangement joins TRBV19 to TRBJ2-1; tentatively, D is TRBD1 (5 bases). V lost 8 bases and J lost 3, with 14 bases in between. The CDR3 extends over 14 amino acids. CDR1 and CDR2 (germline): LNHDA, SQIVND (reference sequence). The CDR3 DNA reads TGTGCCAGTTGCAGGGCGAGAGACTACAATGAGCAGTTCTTC. It specifies CASCRARDYNEQFF.

The chain uses TRBV28 and TRBJ1-2; TRBD1 matches at 9 bases. V trimming: 3 bases; J trimming: 2 bases; junction bases outside the gene matches: 4. From germline, CDR1 is MDHEN and CDR2 SYDVKM. The CDR3 consists of 15 residues. CDR3 residues: CASSLGGQGNYGYTF. The CDR3 DNA reads as TGTGCCAGCAGTTTGGGCGGACAGGGGAACTATGGCTACACCTTC.

The J gene is TRBJ2-1, the V gene TRBV13, with D possibly being TRBD1 (5 bases). This CDR3 spans 14 amino acids. Germline lookup yields CDR1 PRHDT and CDR2 FYEKMQ (reference sequence). Trimming took off 5 bases at V and 2 bases at J, with 10 bases between the two ends. In DNA form, the CDR3 reads TGTGCCAGCAGCCAACAGGTCCCCTACAATGAGCAGTTCTTC. Its translation is CASSQQVPYNEQFF.

V is TRBV5-1 and J is TRBJ2-1; the match to TRBD2 covers 8 bases. Germline V gene lookup returns CDR1 SGHRS and CDR2 YFSETQ. Trimming removed 2 bases from V and 3 bases from J; junction bases left unmatched: 1. This CDR3 is built from 14 residues. CDR3 sequence reads: CASSFLAGYNEQFF. CDR3 sequence (DNA): TGCGCCAGCAGCTTTCTAGCGGGCTACAATGAGCAGTTCTTC.

This chain links TRBV6-5 with TRBJ1-1; TRBD1 matches 9 bases. The germline V gene encodes CDR1 MNHEY and CDR2 SVGAGI. Trimming removed 6 bases from V and 11 bases from J; junction bases left unmatched: 16. The CDR3 loop spans 15 amino acids. The CDR3 loop is CASRPTRTGATEAFF. The CDR3 DNA sequence: TGTGCCAGCAGACCTACCCGGACAGGGGCCACAGAGGCTTTCTTT.

As to this clone: Distinct nucleotide sequences in the sample also encode this CDR3. This rearrangement joins TRBV20-1 to TRBJ1-1; D remains unclear. Trimming removed 3 bases from V and 5 bases from J, with 4 bases in between. Germline CDR1 reads DFQATT; CDR2 reads SNEGSKA (reference sequence). CDR3 length equals 10 residues. The CDR3 region is CSARRTEAFF. The CDR3 DNA reads as TGCAGTGCTAGGCGGACTGAAGCTTTCTTT.

This chain links TRBV10-3 with TRBJ2-5; 8 positions agree with TRBD1. V lost 3 bases, J lost 4 bases, and 7 bases stayed unmatched. Germline V gene lookup returns CDR1 ENHRY and CDR2 SYGVKD. The CDR3 runs 15 residues. The CDR3 DNA follows: TGTGCCATCAGTGAACCCAGGGGGCCGGGAGAGACCCAGTACTTC. It specifies CAISEPRGPGETQYF.

This chain links TRBV19 with TRBJ2-1, with D perhaps TRBD2 (5 bases). This CDR3 comprises 13 residues. V was shortened by 6 bases and J by 9 bases, with 15 bases between the two germline ends. Germline V gene sequence: CDR1 LNHDA, CDR2 SQIVND (reference sequence). The CDR3, as DNA: TGTGCCAGTAGCCGACGGGGATCAGGTGAGCAGTTCTTC. Translated, it gives CASSRRGSGEQFF. Complete variable domain (other parts from reference TRBV19 and TRBJ2-1): DGGITQSPKYLFRKEGQNVTLSCEQNLNHDAMYWYRQDPGQGLRLIYYSQIVNDFQKGDIAEGYSVSREKKESFPLTVTSAQKNPTAFYLCASSRRGSGEQFFGPGTRLTVL.

This rearrangement joins TRBV19 to TRBJ2-3; possibly TRBD2 for D (7 bases). Trimming shortened V by 6 bases and J by 5 bases, and 12 bases separated the two germline ends. The germline V gene has CDR1 LNHDA and CDR2 SQIVND (reference sequence). The CDR3 has 13 residues. CDR3 region: CASRWGGRDTQYF. For the CDR3, the DNA is TGTGCCAGTAGGTGGGGGGGCCGAGATACGCAGTATTTT.

This chain joins TRBV10-1 and TRBJ2-7; D is possibly TRBD1 (5 bases). From germline, CDR1 is WNHNN and CDR2 SYGVQD (reference sequence). The ends were cut back, 2 bases at V and 2 bases at J, with 10 bases in the middle. This CDR3 region has 14 residues. CDR3 amino acids: CASSEDRLTYEQYF. As DNA, the CDR3 is TGCGCCAGCAGTGAGGACAGACTCACCTACGAGCAGTACTTC.

This rearrangement joins TRBV18 to TRBJ2-3; 9 nucleotides align to TRBD2. The CDR3 loop spans 17 amino acids. Germline CDR1 reads KGHSH; CDR2 reads LQKENI. With 0 bases clipped from V and 2 bases from J, the junction kept 6 bases outside the gene matches. CDR3 sequence reads: CASSPPNLAGSTDTQYF. The DNA of the CDR3 is TGTGCCAGCTCACCACCTAACCTAGCGGGGTCCACAGATACGCAGTATTTT.

The chain carries TRBV7-2 and TRBJ2-5; maybe TRBD1 (5 bases). The CDR3 totals 14 residues. Per the germline V gene, CDR1 is SGHTA and CDR2 is FQGNSA. The ends were cut back, 5 bases at V and 4 bases at J, with 14 bases in the middle. CDR3 sequence: CASSVQQVGETQYF. DNA for the CDR3: TGTGCCAGCAGCGTGCAACAGGTTGGAGAGACCCAGTACTTC.

This chain uses TRBV7-9 with TRBJ2-5; TRBD2 aligns across 7 bases. In germline, CDR1 is SEHNR, CDR2 FQNEAQ (reference sequence). The V and J ends lost 3 bases and 5 bases, in that order; junction bases with no gene match: 3. CDR3 length equals 13 residues. The CDR3 sequence is CASSFSGLETQYF. CDR3 coding DNA: TGTGCCAGCAGCTTTAGCGGGCTCGAGACCCAGTACTTC.

This clone was detected only once. The same CDR3 arises from other DNA sequences in this sample as well. The V call is TRBV6-5, the J call TRBJ1-2; D possibly corresponds to TRBD1 (6 bases). Deletions cut 8 bases from V and 7 bases from J, with 14 bases between. The germline gives CDR1 MNHEY, CDR2 SVGAGI. CDR3 length: 12 residues. CDR3 DNA: TGTGCCAGCGGACAGTGGGGCGGTGGCTACACCTTC. Protein product: CASGQWGGGYTF.